This T cell receptor beta chain was recorded in a study of T cell responses to AZD1222 COVID-19 vaccine. The study's findings and limits: The peak T cell response came first, and repertoires were sampled only after it. Clonal diversity may have been underestimated in mostly white British donors.

Sequenced by immunoSEQ multiplex PCR; TCRdb stores in-frame clones only, minus some. The table records about 83,000 clones, 70% to 90% of them present only once. Points on this clone: What it recognizes is unknown.

V dropped 4 bases and J dropped 1; count of bases not matched to a gene: 7. The germline V gene has CDR1 GTSNPN and CDR2 SVGIG (reference sequence). CDR3 length: 15 residues. The genes are TRBV30 and TRBJ2-7, with 10 bases fitting TRBD2. This receptor was obtained from an adult in good health. The sample here was peripheral blood, taken on day 0 of MenACWY control vaccination. CDR3 protein: CAWTPGLAASYEQYF. The CDR3 DNA sequence: TGTGCCTGGACTCCTGGACTAGCGGCTTCCTACGAGCAGTACTTC.